Listed below are T cell receptor beta chains from one sample, sequenced in a study of T-cell memory formation after mild COVID-19. TCRdb recomputed calls from the 5' RACE reads with MiXCR, one row per CDR3 protein. The sample shows about 350,000 distinct CDR3 sequences, approximately 15% of them seen only once. The sequencing input was PBMCs or a T cell subset sorted from them (not recorded which). The receptors were sampled from a man aged 18 to 30 who had mild COVID-19 (a few samples of this study predate the infection). Cell type and time point are not known. Each CDR3 is given with its conserved first and last residue. A D gene is named only where the DNA matches it firmly. Clone size is not always given. Where it is, it says once, few, many or a class for expanded clones.

abundance: NA; j_gene: TRBJ2-7; d_gene: NA; v_gene: TRBV4-3; CDR3aa: CASSQDWGRVPEQYF; CDR3nt: TGCGCCAGCAGCCAAGATTGGGGCAGGGTCCCCGAGCAGTACTTC
abundance: NA; j_gene: TRBJ2-2; d_gene: NA; v_gene: TRBV24-1; CDR3aa: CATSDPTGHGELFF; CDR3nt: TGTGCCACCAGTGACCCGACAGGTCACGGGGAGCTGTTTTTT
abundance: NA; j_gene: TRBJ1-2; d_gene: NA; v_gene: TRBV6-5; CDR3aa: CASSQDTYYGYTF; CDR3nt: TGTGCCAGCAGCCAAGACACCTACTATGGCTACACCTTC
abundance: NA; j_gene: TRBJ2-5; d_gene: NA; v_gene: TRBV5-1; CDR3aa: CASSLGQVEETQYF; CDR3nt: TGCGCCAGCAGCTTGGGGCAGGTTGAAGAGACCCAGTACTTC
abundance: few; j_gene: TRBJ1-4; d_gene: NA; v_gene: TRBV20-1; CDR3aa: CSAAGLNEKLFF; CDR3nt: TGCAGTGCTGCAGGGCTTAATGAAAAACTGTTTTTT
abundance: NA; j_gene: TRBJ2-5; d_gene: TRBD1; v_gene: TRBV29-1; CDR3aa: CSGQGHGETQYF; CDR3nt: TGCAGCGGACAGGGGCACGGGGAGACCCAGTACTTC
abundance: NA; j_gene: TRBJ1-5; d_gene: NA; v_gene: TRBV28; CDR3aa: CASSPRRGGRNQPQHF; CDR3nt: TGTGCCAGCAGTCCCCGTAGGGGGGGCCGGAATCAGCCCCAGCATTTT
abundance: few; j_gene: TRBJ1-3; d_gene: TRBD1; v_gene: TRBV19; CDR3aa: CASSPGTEGNTIYF; CDR3nt: TGTGCCAGTAGTCCCGGGACAGAGGGAAACACCATATATTTT
abundance: few; j_gene: TRBJ1-2; d_gene: NA; v_gene: TRBV30; CDR3aa: CAWRVPYGYTF; CDR3nt: TGTGCCTGGAGAGTACCCTATGGCTACACCTTC
abundance: many; j_gene: TRBJ1-5; d_gene: NA; v_gene: TRBV12-3/TRBV12-4; CDR3aa: CASSPPGTSNQPQHF; CDR3nt: TGTGCCAGCAGTCCTCCCGGGACCAGCAATCAGCCCCAGCATTTT
abundance: NA; j_gene: TRBJ2-3; d_gene: TRBD2; v_gene: TRBV5-5; CDR3aa: CASSPPSGGPTDTQYF; CDR3nt: TGTGCCAGCAGCCCTCCTAGCGGGGGGCCCACAGATACGCAGTATTTT
abundance: few; j_gene: TRBJ1-6; d_gene: NA; v_gene: TRBV6-5; CDR3aa: CASSYFQGRNSPLHF; CDR3nt: TGTGCCAGCAGTTACTTCCAGGGGAGGAATTCACCCCTCCACTTT
abundance: once; j_gene: TRBJ1-2; d_gene: NA; v_gene: TRBV10-3; CDR3aa: CAISASQGRNYGYTF; CDR3nt: TGTGCCATCAGTGCCAGCCAGGGAAGGAACTATGGCTACACCTTC
abundance: few; j_gene: TRBJ2-3; d_gene: NA; v_gene: TRBV4-1; CDR3aa: CASSQDYLEGTDTQYF; CDR3nt: TGCGCCAGCAGCCAAGACTATCTGGAGGGAACAGATACGCAGTATTTT
abundance: NA; j_gene: TRBJ1-6; d_gene: NA; v_gene: TRBV7-2; CDR3aa: CASSSLGGPGSPLHF; CDR3nt: TGTGCCAGCAGCTCGCTCGGGGGGCCTGGATCACCCCTCCACTTT
abundance: NA; j_gene: TRBJ1-1; d_gene: NA; v_gene: TRBV9; CDR3aa: CASSDTDRRFTEAFF; CDR3nt: TGTGCCAGCAGCGACACCGACAGGCGCTTCACTGAAGCTTTCTTT
abundance: few; j_gene: TRBJ2-2; d_gene: TRBD2; v_gene: TRBV24-1; CDR3aa: CATRRLAGGLNTGELFF; CDR3nt: TGTGCCACCAGGAGACTAGCGGGGGGACTGAACACCGGGGAGCTGTTTTTT
abundance: many; j_gene: TRBJ2-3; d_gene: NA; v_gene: TRBV12-3/TRBV12-4; CDR3aa: CATTPRTTDTDTQYF; CDR3nt: TGTGCCACCACGCCAAGGACAACAGACACAGATACGCAGTATTTT
abundance: few; j_gene: TRBJ2-7; d_gene: NA; v_gene: TRBV11-2; CDR3aa: CASSLEIYEQYF; CDR3nt: TGTGCCAGCAGCTTAGAGATCTACGAGCAGTACTTC
abundance: few; j_gene: TRBJ2-1; d_gene: TRBD2; v_gene: TRBV24-1; CDR3aa: CATSDGTSGGAAEQFF; CDR3nt: TGTGCCACCAGTGATGGGACTAGCGGGGGGGCCGCTGAGCAGTTCTTC
abundance: few; j_gene: TRBJ2-1; d_gene: NA; v_gene: TRBV4-2; CDR3aa: CASSPGRILGYEQFF; CDR3nt: TGTGCCAGCAGCCCCGGACGGATCCTGGGTTATGAGCAGTTCTTC
abundance: few; j_gene: TRBJ2-1; d_gene: TRBD1; v_gene: TRBV6-2/TRBV6-3; CDR3aa: CASSQGTGAQFF; CDR3nt: TGTGCCAGCAGTCAAGGGACAGGGGCGCAGTTCTTC
abundance: few; j_gene: TRBJ2-3; d_gene: TRBD2; v_gene: TRBV7-2; CDR3aa: CASSLVRGGADTQYF; CDR3nt: TGTGCCAGCAGCTTAGTGCGGGGGGGCGCAGATACGCAGTATTTT
abundance: few; j_gene: TRBJ2-2; d_gene: NA; v_gene: TRBV27; CDR3aa: CASPHRWPENTGELFF; CDR3nt: TGTGCCAGCCCCCATCGGTGGCCGGAGAACACCGGGGAGCTGTTTTTT
abundance: NA; j_gene: TRBJ2-3; d_gene: TRBD2; v_gene: TRBV5-1; CDR3aa: CASSLEGTPAGDTQYF; CDR3nt: TGCGCCAGCAGCTTGGAAGGGACCCCAGCGGGGGATACGCAGTATTTT
abundance: NA; j_gene: TRBJ1-5; d_gene: NA; v_gene: TRBV6-1; CDR3aa: CASMEDQPQHF; CDR3nt: TGTGCCAGCATGGAGGATCAGCCCCAGCATTTT
abundance: NA; j_gene: TRBJ1-2; d_gene: TRBD1; v_gene: TRBV7-2; CDR3aa: CASSPQDRVIYGYTF; CDR3nt: TGTGCCAGCAGCCCCCAGGACAGGGTGATCTATGGCTACACCTTC
abundance: once; j_gene: TRBJ2-3; d_gene: TRBD2; v_gene: TRBV29-1; CDR3aa: CSAVRGGAGDTQYF; CDR3nt: TGCAGCGCCGTTCGCGGGGGGGCGGGAGATACGCAGTATTTT